The 28 T cell receptor beta chains below were found in one sample sequenced in a study of T-cell reconstitution after alpha-beta-depleted transplantation in children. The TCRbeta library incorporated unique molecular identifiers. A single record per CDR3 protein comes from TCRdb applying MiXCR to the PCR reads. The table has 490,000 or so distinct CDR3 sequences, around 12% seen once. The material was PBMCs from the stem cell graft donor, obtained from the stem cell graft. The receptors derive from a human donor who donated a stem cell graft to a child with combined immunodeficiency.

This clonotype was seen repeatedly, ten times or more. The gene calls are TRBV11-3 and TRBJ2-7; 8 bases align to TRBD1. CDR3 length: 14 residues. V shed 5 bases and J 5 bases; nucleotides not matched to a gene: 8. Germline V gene lookup returns CDR1 SGHNT and CDR2 YENEEA. The CDR3 region is CASSRDRGGHEQYF. The CDR3 bases are TGTGCCAGCAGCAGAGACAGGGGAGGCCACGAGCAGTACTTC.

This clonotype was observed a few times. This chain links TRBV30 with TRBJ1-1, with D maybe TRBD1 (6 bases). The ends were cut back, 2 bases at V and 9 bases at J, with 10 bases in the middle. In germline, CDR1 is GTSNPN, CDR2 SVGIG (reference sequence). The CDR3 contains 11 residues. CDR3 amino acids: CAWSQGLQAFF. Written as DNA, the CDR3 is TGTGCCTGGAGTCAGGGGCTTCAAGCTTTCTTT. The full variable domain, in which reference TRBV30 and TRBJ1-1 provide the parts outside the CDR3, is SQTIHQWPATLVQPVGSPLSLECTVEGTSNPNLYWYRQAAGRGLQLLFYSVGIGQISSEVPQNLSASRPQDRQFILSSKKLLLSDSGFYLCAWSQGLQAFFGQGTRLTVV.

V gene TRBV12-3 or TRBV12-4 combines with J gene TRBJ2-3; possibly TRBD2 for D (6 bases). Trimming took off 6 bases at V and 6 bases at J, with 10 bases between the two ends. CDR3 length: 12 residues. The CDR3 protein is CASSLAWDTQYF. The CDR3 nucleotides are TGTGCCAGCAGCCTAGCGTGGGATACGCAGTATTTT.

Many counts were recorded for this clonotype. The chain uses TRBV6-5 and TRBJ2-1; D remains unclear. Germline loops: CDR1 MNHEY, CDR2 SVGAGI. V shed 6 bases and J shed 5 bases, with 20 bases lying between them. The CDR3 is 16 residues long. As DNA, the CDR3 is TGTGCCAGCAGCGCCTTCTTCGGGCTAGTCAACAATGAGCAGTTCTTC. This translates into CASSAFFGLVNNEQFF.

This clonotype was observed a few times. The genes are TRBV6-5 and TRBJ2-7; unclear D gene. Trimming pared 0 bases from V and 6 bases from J, leaving 15 bases between. Germline V gene lookup returns CDR1 MNHEY and CDR2 SVGAGI. The CDR3 extends over 15 amino acids. CDR3 nucleotide sequence: TGTGCCAGCAGTTACTCGAAAATATTAGTAGGCGAGCAGTACTTC. Its translation: CASSYSKILVGEQYF.

This clonotype came up many times. This sequence joins TRBV29-1 and TRBJ2-3; tentatively, D is TRBD1 (5 bases). CDR1 and CDR2 from the germline V gene are SQVTM and ANQGSEA. Trimming cost V 7 bases and J 1 base, with 12 bases left between them. This CDR3 region has 13 residues. The CDR3 nucleotides are TGCAGCGCCATCGACAGCGGCACAGATACGCAGTATTTT. Amino acid sequence: CSAIDSGTDTQYF.

In this sample, this clonotype turned up many times. The chain couples TRBV9 to TRBJ1-4; no reliable D call. The CDR3 contains 14 residues. Trimming cost V 0 bases and J 8 bases, with 11 bases left between them. Per the germline V gene, CDR1 is SGDLS and CDR2 is YYNGEE. The CDR3 coding sequence is TGTGCCAGCAGCGTAGATTCCTATCGGGAAAAACTGTTTTTT. Amino acids: CASSVDSYREKLFF.

The chain links TRBV25-1 to TRBJ1-1; D is unresolved. The CDR3 loop spans 15 amino acids. Per germline, CDR1 MGHDK and CDR2 SYGVNS. Deletions cut 3 bases from V and 4 bases from J, with 15 bases between. CDR3 sequence reads: CASSEGILGVTEAFF. CDR3 nucleotides: TGTGCCAGCAGTGAGGGGATCCTTGGGGTCACTGAAGCTTTCTTT.

This clonotype was observed many times. This sequence joins TRBV5-1 and TRBJ2-7; unclear D gene. CDR1 and CDR2 from the germline V gene are SGHRS and YFSETQ. The CDR3 has 13 amino acids. V was trimmed by 2 bases and J by 2 bases, leaving 8 bases between them. The CDR3 nucleotides are TGCGCCAGCAGCTTCGGGTCTCCCTACGAGCAGTACTTC. It yields the protein CASSFGSPYEQYF.

The chain is built from TRBV5-1 and TRBJ2-4, with TRBD2 matching over 9 bases. The germline V gene has CDR1 SGHRS and CDR2 YFSETQ. This CDR3 spans 16 amino acids. V gave up 4 bases and J gave up 0 bases; unmatched junction bases: 5. The CDR3 spells CASSGFSGGAKNIQYF. The DNA for the CDR3 is TGCGCCAGCAGCGGGTTTAGCGGGGGAGCCAAAAACATTCAGTACTTC.

This clonotype was observed a handful of times. This chain connects TRBV11-2 to TRBJ2-2; tentative D call: TRBD2 (6 bases). Germline-derived CDR1 and CDR2 are SGHAT and FQNNGV. The CDR3 is made up of 16 amino acids. Trimming took 4 bases from V and 3 from J, leaving 15 bases between them. The CDR3 is CASSSRWEDYTGELFF. DNA of the CDR3: TGTGCCAGCAGCTCGAGGTGGGAGGACTACACCGGGGAGCTGTTTTTT.

This clonotype has only a few counts. The CDR3 DNA sequence: TGTGCCAGCAGCTTAGTTGTCGGGACAGGGGATCCTGAAGCTTTCTTT. Translated, it gives CASSLVVGTGDPEAFF. J is TRBJ1-1 and V is TRBV11-2, with TRBD1 identical over 10 bases. V lost 1 base to trimming and J lost 6 bases; unmatched junction nucleotides: 8. The germline gives CDR1 SGHAT, CDR2 FQNNGV. This CDR3 comprises 16 residues.

A remark on this clonotype: This may be a read error, as it is one base from a much larger clone. The chain employs TRBV12-3 or TRBV12-4 and TRBJ2-3; D gene unclear. This CDR3 has 14 amino acids. The V gene lost 7 bases and the J gene lost 0 bases, with 11 bases spanning the gap. This CDR3 is CASTLSHSTDTQYF. In DNA, the CDR3 is TGTGCCAGCACCCTATCCCACAGCACAGATACGCAGTATTTT.

The table lists this clonotype with many counts. V usage is TRBV12-3 or TRBV12-4 and J usage is TRBJ2-7; D gene ambiguous. This CDR3 is built from 13 residues. V was shortened by 3 bases and J by 4 bases, with 10 bases between the two germline ends. CDR3 DNA sequence: TGTGCCAGCAGTTTTCGTGCATGGTACGAGCAGTACTTC. Translated, it gives CASSFRAWYEQYF.

This rearrangement joins TRBV12-3 or TRBV12-4 to TRBJ2-5; the D gene could be TRBD1 or TRBD2 (5 bases each). V lost 1 base to trimming and J lost 5 bases, with 17 bases between them. This CDR3 has 16 amino acids. The CDR3 loop reads CASSLGGPKEEETQYF. CDR3 nucleotides: TGTGCCAGCAGTTTAGGGGGCCCTAAGGAGGAGGAGACCCAGTACTTC.

The chain is built from TRBV15 and TRBJ2-1; no definite D call. Germline CDR1 reads LNHNV; CDR2 reads YYDKDF (reference sequence). CDR3 size: 13 residues. Trimming took 3 bases from V and 8 from J, leaving 11 bases between them. The CDR3 sequence: CATSSPTPDEQFF. CDR3 DNA sequence: TGTGCCACCAGCAGCCCCACTCCAGATGAGCAGTTCTTC.

The chain combines TRBV5-1 with TRBJ2-5, with 8 bases identical to TRBD2. The CDR3 covers 16 residues. Looked up from germline, CDR1 is SGHRS and CDR2 is YFSETQ. J gave up 2 bases and V 4 bases, and 10 bases lay outside the gene matches. Here the CDR3 reads CASSHLTSGGQETQYF. The DNA of the CDR3 is TGCGCCAGCAGCCACCTAACTAGCGGAGGGCAAGAGACCCAGTACTTC.

This clonotype was detected a few times. V gene TRBV4-2 combines with J gene TRBJ2-7; TRBD2 agrees at 8 bases. V was clipped by 10 bases and J by 6 bases; unmatched bases: 5. Germline V gives CDR1 LGHNA, CDR2 YNFKEQ. CDR3 size: 11 residues. The CDR3 is CATGAGGEQYF. The DNA for the CDR3 is TGTGCCACCGGGGCGGGAGGCGAGCAGTACTTC.

The chain employs TRBV5-1 and TRBJ2-3, with D possibly TRBD1 on 6 matching bases. Per germline, CDR1 SGHRS and CDR2 YFSETQ. With 6 bases removed from V and 4 bases from J, the gap between germline ends came to 15 bases. This CDR3 contains 14 residues. This chain's CDR3 is CASTPGQAADTQYF. The CDR3 DNA sequence: TGCGCCAGCACCCCGGGACAAGCTGCAGATACGCAGTATTTT.

This clonotype was observed a few times. J is TRBJ1-5 and V is TRBV9, with TRBD1 matching 10 bases. Germline-derived CDR1 and CDR2 are SGDLS and YYNGEE. The V gene end was trimmed by 2 bases and the J gene end by 0 bases; junction bases not matched to a gene: 5. The CDR3 covers 17 residues. CDR3 sequence: CASSVRDRGGSNQPQHF. The CDR3 region has the DNA TGTGCCAGCAGCGTCCGGGACAGGGGAGGTAGCAATCAGCCCCAGCATTTT.

The sample holds many counts of this clonotype. The chain couples TRBV11-3 to TRBJ2-1, with D possibly matching TRBD2 (6 bases). Germline V gene lookup returns CDR1 SGHNT and CDR2 YENEEA. The CDR3 contains 13 residues. With 0 bases removed from V and 12 bases from J, the gap between germline ends came to 12 bases. Here the CDR3 DNA reads TGTGCCAGCAGCTTAGATAGGGACTTCGGGCAGTTCTTC. The encoded protein is CASSLDRDFGQFF.

This clonotype occurred many times. The chain joins TRBV5-1 to TRBJ2-1; TRBD2 might be the D (6 bases). CDR3 size: 16 residues. With 0 bases removed from V and 4 bases from J, the gap between germline ends came to 14 bases. Germline CDR1 is SGHRS and CDR2 is YFSETQ. The DNA of the CDR3 is TGCGCCAGCAGCTTGGCCATGGCTAGCGAGTACAATGAGCAGTTCTTC. Translated, it gives CASSLAMASEYNEQFF.

The chain couples TRBV3-1 to TRBJ1-3; D not certain. CDR1 and CDR2 from the germline V gene are LGHDT and YNNKEL (reference sequence). The V gene lost 10 bases and the J gene lost 0 bases, with 10 bases spanning the gap. The CDR3 totals 13 residues. In DNA form, the CDR3 reads TGTGCCACCGGTTTAGTCTCTGGAAACACCATATATTTT. It specifies CATGLVSGNTIYF.

This clonotype was counted many times. The chain combines TRBV29-1 with TRBJ2-7; 7 bases map to TRBD1. The J segment lost 3 bases and the V segment lost 7 bases, leaving 12 bases of the junction unmatched. The CDR3 is 14 amino acids. Germline V gives CDR1 SQVTM, CDR2 ANQGSEA. CDR3 in amino acids: CSAASRDSVYEQYF. The CDR3 DNA follows: TGCAGCGCCGCCTCCAGGGACAGCGTCTACGAGCAGTACTTC.

This clonotype was counted ten times or more. The rearrangement uses TRBV28 and TRBJ2-3; the D is unclear. This CDR3 contains 14 residues. V shed 2 bases and J shed 0 bases, with 6 bases lying between them. CDR1 and CDR2 (germline): MDHEN, SYDVKM. CDR3 coding DNA: TGTGCCAGCAGTTTAACTGGAAGCACAGATACGCAGTATTTT. Its protein is CASSLTGSTDTQYF.

This clonotype was detected a few times. The chain couples TRBV6-5 to TRBJ2-7; D is unresolved. V was shortened by 5 bases and J by 2 bases, with 7 bases between the two germline ends. Germline V gene lookup returns CDR1 MNHEY and CDR2 SVGAGI. CDR3 size: 12 residues. As DNA, the CDR3 is TGTGCCAGCAGTAAGATACCCTACGAGCAGTACTTC. Its protein is CASSKIPYEQYF.

The V and J genes are TRBV5-6 and TRBJ2-7; D possibly corresponds to TRBD2 (5 bases). Germline loops: CDR1 SGHDT, CDR2 YYEEEE. V lost 0 bases and J 5 bases, leaving 9 bases between the germline ends. The CDR3 is made up of 13 amino acids. Here the CDR3 reads CASSLAEENEQYF. CDR3 nucleotides: TGTGCCAGCAGCTTGGCGGAGGAAAACGAGCAGTACTTC. Full variable domain (remainder filled in from reference TRBV5-6 and TRBJ2-7): DAGVTQSPTHLIKTRGQQVTLRCSPKSGHDTVSWYQQALGQGPQFIFQYYEEEERQRGNFPDRFSGHQFPNYSSELNVNALLLGDSALYLCASSLAEENEQYFGPGTRLTVT.

This clonotype was picked up a small number of times. This chain uses TRBV5-1 with TRBJ1-4, with D tentatively TRBD1 (6 bases). Germline CDR1 and CDR2: SGHRS and YFSETQ. Trimming shortened V by 0 bases and J by 10 bases, and 10 bases separated the two germline ends. There are 13 residues in the CDR3. The CDR3 region is CASSLDEGGKLFF. CDR3 DNA: TGCGCCAGCAGCTTGGACGAGGGGGGAAAACTGTTTTTT.